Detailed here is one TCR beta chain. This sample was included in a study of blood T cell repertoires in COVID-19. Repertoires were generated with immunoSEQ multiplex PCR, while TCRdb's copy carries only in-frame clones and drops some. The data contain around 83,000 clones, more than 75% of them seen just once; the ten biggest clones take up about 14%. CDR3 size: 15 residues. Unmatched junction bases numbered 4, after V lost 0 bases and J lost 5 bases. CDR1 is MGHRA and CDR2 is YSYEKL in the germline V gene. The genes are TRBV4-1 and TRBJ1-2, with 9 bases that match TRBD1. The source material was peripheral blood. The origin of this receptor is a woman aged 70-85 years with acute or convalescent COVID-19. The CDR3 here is CASSQEWTGVYGYTF. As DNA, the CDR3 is TGCGCCAGCAGCCAAGAGTGGACAGGGGTGTATGGCTACACCTTC.